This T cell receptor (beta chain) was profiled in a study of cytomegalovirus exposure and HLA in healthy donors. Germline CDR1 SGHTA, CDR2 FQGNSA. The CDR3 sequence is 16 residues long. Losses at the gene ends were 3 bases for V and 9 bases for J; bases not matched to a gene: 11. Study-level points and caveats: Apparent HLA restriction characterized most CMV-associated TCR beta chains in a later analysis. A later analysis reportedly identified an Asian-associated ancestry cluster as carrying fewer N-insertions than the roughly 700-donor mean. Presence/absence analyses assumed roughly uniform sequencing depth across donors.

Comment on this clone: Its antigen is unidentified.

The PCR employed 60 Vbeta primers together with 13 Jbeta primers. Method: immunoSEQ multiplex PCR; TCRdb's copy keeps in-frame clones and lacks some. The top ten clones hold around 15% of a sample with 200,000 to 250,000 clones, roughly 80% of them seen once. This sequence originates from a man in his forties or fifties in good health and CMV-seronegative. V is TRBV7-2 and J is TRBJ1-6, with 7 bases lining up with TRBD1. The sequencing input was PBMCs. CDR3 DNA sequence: TGTGCCAGCAGCTTGGTGAACAGGGGAGGCGGTTCACCCCTCCACTTT. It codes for CASSLVNRGGGSPLHF.